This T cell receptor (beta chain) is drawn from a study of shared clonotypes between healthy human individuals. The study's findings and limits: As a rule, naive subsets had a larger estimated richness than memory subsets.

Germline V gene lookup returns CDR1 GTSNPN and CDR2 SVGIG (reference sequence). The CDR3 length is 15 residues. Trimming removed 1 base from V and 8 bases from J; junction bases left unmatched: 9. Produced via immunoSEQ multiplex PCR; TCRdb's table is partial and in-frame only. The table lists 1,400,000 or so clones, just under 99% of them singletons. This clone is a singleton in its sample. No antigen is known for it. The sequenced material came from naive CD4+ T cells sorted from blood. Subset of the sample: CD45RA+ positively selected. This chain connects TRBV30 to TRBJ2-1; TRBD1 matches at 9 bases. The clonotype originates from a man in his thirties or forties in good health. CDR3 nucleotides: TGTGCCTGGAGTGGGGAGACAGGGGGATTCGATGAGCAGTTCTTC. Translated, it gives CAWSGETGGFDEQFF.